This T cell receptor beta chain was captured by sequencing in a study of identical twins. One entry per CDR3 protein results from TCRdb running MiXCR on the 5' RACE reads. The table shows 200,000 to 250,000 distinct CDR3 sequences, with over 12% occurring only once. In this sample, this clonotype turned up many times. Its antigen is undetermined. The CDR3 contains 13 residues. V gave up 7 bases and J gave up 5 bases, with 13 bases separating them. Germline CDR1 MNHEY, CDR2 SVGEGT. General study findings and limits: Zero-insertion results could be subject to partial confounding by invariant MAIT and iNKT cells. Twin-shared out-of-frame alpha sequences showed excess low generation probability.

This TCR was recovered from a woman under 30 in good health. The chain employs TRBV6-2 or TRBV6-3 and TRBJ2-3; unclear D gene. The source material was memory (CD45RO+) T cells sorted from blood. CDR3 sequence: CASIGQRGDTQYF. DNA for the CDR3: TGTGCCAGCATCGGCCAAAGAGGAGATACGCAGTATTTT.